The present TCR beta chain was sequenced within a study of cytomegalovirus exposure and HLA in healthy donors. In regard to this clone: Antigen specificity is unknown.

CDR1 SGHNT and CDR2 YYREEE come from the germline V gene (reference sequence). The CDR3 totals 14 residues. V was pared by 2 bases and J by 2 bases, with 9 bases between. The donors formed part of the 120-subject validation cohort, distinct from the roughly 700-subject first cohort. The method was immunoSEQ multiplex PCR; TCRdb's version includes in-frame clones alone and lacks a portion of them. Of 100,000 to 150,000 clones listed, roughly nine tenths are singletons. Study results and caveats: Many donors shared some public TCRs, even though most TCR sequences were rare. It was reportedly the case that the classifier diagnosed cytomegalovirus status with high specificity and sensitivity. The tendency of first-cohort TCR clusters to co-occur in the approximately 110 validation repertoires was the finding of a later analysis.

Sequencing was performed on PBMCs. The chain carries TRBV5-4 and TRBJ2-3; tentative D call: TRBD1 (6 bases). The origin of this receptor is a woman aged 18-29 years in good health and CMV-seronegative. The DNA for the CDR3 is TGTGCCAGCAGCTTAGGGGGTTACACAGATACGCAGTATTTT. It yields the protein CASSLGGYTDTQYF.